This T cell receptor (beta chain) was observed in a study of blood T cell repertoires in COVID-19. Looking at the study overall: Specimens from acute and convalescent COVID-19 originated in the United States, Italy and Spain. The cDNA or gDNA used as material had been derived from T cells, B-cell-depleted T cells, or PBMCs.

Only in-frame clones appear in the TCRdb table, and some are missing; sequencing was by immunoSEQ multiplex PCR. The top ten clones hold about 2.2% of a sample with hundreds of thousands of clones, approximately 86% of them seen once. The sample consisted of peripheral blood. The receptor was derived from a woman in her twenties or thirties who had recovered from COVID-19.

CDR3 amino acids: CAWSAGAINQPQHF. CDR3 bases: TGTGCCTGGAGTGCAGGGGCCATCAATCAGCCCCAGCATTTT. This chain connects TRBV30 to TRBJ1-5, with D possibly TRBD1 on 6 matching bases. Germline lookup yields CDR1 GTSNPN and CDR2 SVGIG (reference sequence). This CDR3 region has 14 residues. V shed 1 base and J shed 3 bases, with 10 bases lying between them.